A single sample is the source of the 15 T cell receptor beta chains below, sequenced in a study of blood T cell repertoires in COVID-19 (TCRdb year 2020). Library construction relied on the immunoSEQ multiplex PCR assay. TCRdb re-hosts the immuneACCESS table, in-frame sequences only. Its copies lack some clones; in the studies checked, an unresolved V gene accounts for under half of them, and the cause for the rest is not known. This sample holds about 220,000 clones; approximately 83% were observed only once. The ten biggest clones cover roughly 4.8% of the sample. Sequencing was done on a sample of PBMCs or T cells enriched from blood (not recorded which). These receptors were obtained from a woman aged 50 to 65 who had been exposed to COVID-19.

Here the CDR3 DNA reads TGTGCCACTAGGCGGGGGAACACCGGGGAGCTGTTTTTT. It is translated as CATRRGNTGELFF. This chain connects TRBV24-1 to TRBJ2-2, with TRBD2 as a possible D gene (6 bases). The ends were cut back, 10 bases at V and 1 base at J, with 9 bases in the middle. CDR1 and CDR2 from the germline V gene are KGHDR and SFDVKD. The CDR3 spans 13 residues.

The chain links TRBV12-3 or TRBV12-4 to TRBJ2-1; the D gene is possibly TRBD1 (6 bases). V lost 3 bases and J lost 14, with 17 bases in between. The CDR3 contains 13 residues. Here the CDR3 reads CASSFSLSDREFF. The CDR3 coding sequence is TGTGCCAGCAGTTTCAGCCTCTCGGACAGAGAGTTCTTC.

The CDR3 loop is CSVANRGDTEAFF. The CDR3 bases are TGCAGCGTTGCTAACAGGGGAGACACTGAAGCTTTCTTT. This chain joins TRBV29-1 and TRBJ1-1; 7 bases agree with TRBD1. This CDR3 is built from 13 residues. The V segment lost 4 bases and the J segment 3 bases; nucleotides outside the gene matches: 5. From germline, CDR1 is SQVTM and CDR2 ANQGSEA.

The rearrangement links TRBV19 to TRBJ1-2; D is unresolved. The CDR3 is made up of 12 amino acids. Trimming removed 4 bases from V and 8 bases from J, with 11 bases in between. The V gene's germline CDR1 is LNHDA and CDR2 SQIVND (reference sequence). The CDR3 reads CASSTSRSGYTF. CDR3 sequence (DNA): TGTGCCAGTAGTACAAGCCGATCGGGCTACACCTTC.

This chain connects TRBV7-9 to TRBJ2-7; maybe TRBD2 (5 bases). The length of the CDR3 is 14 residues. The germline V and J ends were trimmed by 3 bases and 4 bases, with 13 bases remaining between them. The germline V gene has CDR1 SEHNR and CDR2 FQNEAQ (reference sequence). The CDR3 loop is CASSFESEDYEQYF. CDR3 nucleotide sequence: TGTGCCAGCAGCTTCGAGTCGGAGGATTACGAGCAGTACTTC.

The V call is TRBV5-4, the J call TRBJ2-6; D perhaps matches TRBD2 (5 bases). Germline CDR1 reads SGHNT; CDR2 reads YYREEE (reference sequence). This CDR3 is 18 amino acids long. Deletions cut 1 base from V and 0 bases from J, with 14 bases between. CDR3 nucleotides: TGTGCCAGCAGCTTGAACGGGGAGTCTTTCTCTGGGGCCAACGTCCTGACTTTC. This translates into CASSLNGESFSGANVLTF.

This clone was picked up many times. The chain joins TRBV29-1 to TRBJ1-1; a weak D match, TRBD1 (6 bases). V was shortened by 7 bases and J by 10 bases, with 22 bases between the two germline ends. Germline CDR1 SQVTM, CDR2 ANQGSEA. The CDR3 spans 13 residues. For the CDR3, the DNA is TGCAGCGCCGCCCCCAGGGGCCAAGGGGGAGCTTTCTTT. Its protein is CSAAPRGQGGAFF.

CDR3 sequence: CASRPGTDGNTIYF. The CDR3 DNA is TGTGCCAGCAGGCCCGGGACAGATGGAAACACCATATATTTT. V gene TRBV7-8 combines with J gene TRBJ1-3; TRBD1 agrees at 7 bases. Trimming cost V 6 bases and J 3 bases; bases outside gene matches: 5. This CDR3 is built from 14 residues. CDR1 and CDR2 (germline): SGHVS, FQNEAQ. The full variable domain, with the rest looked up from reference TRBV7-8 and TRBJ1-3, is GAGVSQSPRYKVAKRGQDVALRCDPISGHVSLFWYQQALGQGPEFLTYFQNEAQLDKSGLPSDRFFAERPEGSVSTLKIQRTQQEDSAVYLCASRPGTDGNTIYFGEGSWLTVV.

The chain couples TRBV28 to TRBJ1-1; TRBD1 matches 7 bases. CDR1 MDHEN and CDR2 SYDVKM come from the germline V gene. After removal of 6 bases from V and 2 bases from J, the junction contained 9 bases not matched to a gene. The CDR3 has 15 amino acids. The CDR3, as DNA: TGTGCCAGCAGACCTGCCACAGGGGTTAACACTGAAGCTTTCTTT. It yields the protein CASRPATGVNTEAFF.

The rearrangement links TRBV13 to TRBJ2-4; D is possibly TRBD2 (6 bases). V was cut by 5 bases and J by 5 bases, with 22 bases left in between. The CDR3 extends over 17 amino acids. Germline values: CDR1 PRHDT, CDR2 FYEKMQ (reference sequence). The CDR3 loop reads CASSRTEEGTAENIQYF. CDR3 DNA: TGTGCCAGCAGCCGGACCGAGGAGGGTACCGCGGAAAACATTCAGTACTTC.

The V and J genes are TRBV11-2 and TRBJ1-3; D gene ambiguous. The germline V gene encodes CDR1 SGHAT and CDR2 FQNNGV. There are 16 residues in the CDR3. Between the trimmed V and J ends, which lost 2 bases and 0 bases, there was a span of 11 bases. CDR3 in amino acids: CASSLIPGSSGNTIYF. As DNA, the CDR3 is TGTGCCAGCAGCTTAATCCCGGGAAGCTCTGGAAACACCATATATTTT. The variable domain in full, completed from reference TRBV11-2 and TRBJ1-3, reads EAGVAQSPRYKIIEKRQSVAFWCNPISGHATLYWYQQILGQGPKLLIQFQNNGVVDDSQLPKDRFSAERLKGVDSTLKIQPAKLEDSAVYLCASSLIPGSSGNTIYFGEGSWLTVV.

The chain carries TRBV19 and TRBJ2-3; TRBD1 agrees at 8 bases. Germline CDR1 and CDR2: LNHDA and SQIVND (reference sequence). The CDR3 covers 13 residues. Trimming removed 6 bases from V and 3 bases from J; junction bases left unmatched: 2. CDR3 DNA sequence: TGTGCCAGTAGAACAGGGGGGACAGATACGCAGTATTTT. Translating gives CASRTGGTDTQYF.

This sequence joins TRBV5-1 and TRBJ2-1, with 7 bases that match TRBD2. Germline V lookup: CDR1 SGHRS, CDR2 YFSETQ. There are 14 residues in the CDR3. Germline trimming cut 5 bases from V and 7 bases from J; bases unmatched to any gene: 9. The CDR3, as DNA: TGCGCCAGCAGGAAGGAAGCGGGAAGTAATGAGCAGTTCTTC. This codes for CASRKEAGSNEQFF.

In nucleotides, the CDR3 is TGTGCCAGCAGTTACCTATCTAGCGGGGGTCAAGAGACCCAGTACTTC. Its translation: CASSYLSSGGQETQYF. V usage is TRBV6-5 and J usage is TRBJ2-5, with TRBD2 identical over 10 bases. Trimming at V came to 2 bases and at J to 2 bases, leaving 5 bases not matched to a gene. The germline CDR1 and CDR2 sequences are MNHEY and SVGAGI. The CDR3 length is 16 residues.

This sequence joins TRBV6-4 and TRBJ2-3, with 12 bases that match TRBD2. The CDR3 sequence is 16 residues long. The trim removed 8 bases at V and 3 bases at J, leaving 9 bases unmatched. CDR1 and CDR2 (germline): MRHNA, SNTAGT. The DNA for the CDR3 is TGTGCCAGCTATATCCGACTAGCGGGGGATACAGATACGCAGTATTTT. Translated: CASYIRLAGDTDTQYF.